The 19 T cell receptor beta chains below all came from one sample that was sequenced in a study of blood T cell repertoires in COVID-19. The data were produced by immunoSEQ multiplex PCR, yet TCRdb's version contains in-frame clones alone and is incomplete. The table lists about 140,000 clones, about 86% of them singletons. What was sequenced was peripheral blood. All receptors derive from a human donor in a cohort sampled during active COVID-19.

J is TRBJ2-7 and V is TRBV29-1; the match to TRBD2 covers 8 bases. J lost 2 bases, V lost 3 bases, and 6 bases had no gene match. CDR1 and CDR2 (germline): SQVTM, ANQGSEA. This CDR3 spans 14 amino acids. The CDR3 reads CSVEAGAGAYEQYF. CDR3 DNA sequence: TGCAGCGTTGAGGCGGGAGCGGGGGCCTACGAGCAGTACTTC.

The chain employs TRBV19 and TRBJ2-1; 7 bases line up with TRBD2. The germline V gene encodes CDR1 LNHDA and CDR2 SQIVND (reference sequence). V lost 7 bases and J lost 3; bases outside the gene matches: 18. This CDR3 has 18 residues. Here the CDR3 DNA reads TGTGCCAGTACCTATCCAAAACTGGCGGGAGAAGTCTACAATGAGCAGTTCTTC. Its translation is CASTYPKLAGEVYNEQFF.

The chain is built from TRBV4-2 and TRBJ2-5; D is ambiguous. The germline CDR1 and CDR2 sequences are LGHNA and YNFKEQ. V lost 1 base and J lost 2, with 14 bases in between. This CDR3 is built from 16 residues. The CDR3 nucleotides read TGTGCCAGCAGCCAAGTCCAGGCCCAGGAACAAGAGACCCAGTACTTC. Amino acid sequence: CASSQVQAQEQETQYF.

V gene TRBV18 combines with J gene TRBJ1-1, with 11 positions matching TRBD1. Trimming at V came to 1 base and at J to 7 bases, leaving 8 bases not matched to a gene. The CDR3 loop spans 16 amino acids. Germline V gene data show CDR1 as KGHSH and CDR2 as LQKENI. The CDR3 spells CASSPRGQGDTGEAFF. The CDR3 DNA sequence: TGTGCCAGCTCACCACGGGGACAGGGGGATACGGGTGAAGCTTTCTTT.

CDR3 in amino acids: CASSSSHLVPTYNEQFF. For the CDR3, the DNA is TGTGCCAGCAGCTCGTCTCATCTAGTGCCTACCTACAATGAGCAGTTCTTC. V usage is TRBV7-9 and J usage is TRBJ2-1; D is ambiguous. Trimming shortened V by 4 bases and J by 2 bases, and 18 bases separated the two germline ends. Germline loops: CDR1 SEHNR, CDR2 FQNEAQ (reference sequence). The CDR3 length is 17 residues.

The CDR3 nucleotides are TGCAGCGTTGATTCCGGGGGGGATGAAGCTTTCTTT. It codes for CSVDSGGDEAFF. This rearrangement joins TRBV29-1 to TRBJ1-1, with D perhaps TRBD1 (5 bases). The CDR3 is 12 amino acids. In germline, CDR1 is SQVTM, CDR2 ANQGSEA. Trimming shortened V by 3 bases and J by 7 bases, and 12 bases separated the two germline ends.

The V and J genes are TRBV18 and TRBJ1-6; D unresolved. Deletions cut 2 bases from V and 0 bases from J, with 5 bases between. The CDR3 totals 15 residues. CDR1 KGHSH and CDR2 LQKENI come from the germline V gene. The CDR3 is CASSPESSYNSPLHF. In nucleotides, the CDR3 is TGTGCCAGCTCACCAGAGAGCTCCTATAATTCACCCCTCCACTTT.

V usage is TRBV9 and J usage is TRBJ2-7; D is ambiguous. V lost 4 bases and J lost 6, with 11 bases in between. This CDR3 has 12 amino acids. The V gene's germline CDR1 is SGDLS and CDR2 YYNGEE. This CDR3 is CASSPLLGEQYF. CDR3 nucleotides: TGTGCCAGCAGCCCACTTCTCGGCGAGCAGTACTTC.

This clone was counted once. The rearrangement joins TRBV2 to TRBJ2-7; 9 bases are shared with TRBD1. This CDR3 contains 18 residues. From germline, CDR1 is SNHLY and CDR2 FYNNEI. The V gene end was trimmed by 4 bases and the J gene end by 0 bases; junction bases not matched to a gene: 13. The CDR3 sequence is CASSGPYGQGFASYEQYF. The CDR3 bases are TGTGCCAGCAGTGGCCCCTACGGACAGGGGTTCGCCTCCTACGAGCAGTACTTC. The whole variable domain, remainder taken from reference TRBV2 and TRBJ2-7, is EPEVTQTPSHQVTQMGQEVILRCVPISNHLYFYWYRQILGQKVEFLVSFYNNEISEKSEIFDDQFSVERPDGSNFTLKIRSTKLEDSAMYFCASSGPYGQGFASYEQYFGPGTRLTVT.

The chain links TRBV14 to TRBJ2-7; D not certain. CDR1 and CDR2 (germline): SGHDN, FVKESK. The CDR3 has 13 amino acids. Between the trimmed V and J ends, which lost 0 bases and 6 bases, there was a span of 9 bases. The CDR3 coding sequence is TGTGCCAGCAGCCAAGACTACCGAGGCGAGCAGTACTTC. It codes for CASSQDYRGEQYF.

This clone has just a few counts. CDR3 sequence reads: CSARGSGETQYF. The CDR3, as DNA: TGCAGCGCCAGGGGATCTGGAGAGACCCAGTACTTC. The V gene is TRBV29-1, the J gene TRBJ2-5; possible D gene TRBD1, 6 bases. Germline CDR1 and CDR2: SQVTM and ANQGSEA. Trimming took off 7 bases at V and 4 bases at J, with 13 bases between the two ends. The CDR3 has 12 amino acids.

The chain has TRBV6-1 and TRBJ1-3; the D is unclear. V lost 2 bases, J lost 0 bases, and 8 bases lay in between. Germline values: CDR1 MNHNS, CDR2 SASEGT. This CDR3 is built from 15 residues. DNA of the CDR3: TGTGCCAGCAGTGAAACTTTCGTCTCTGGAAACACCATATATTTT. Amino acids: CASSETFVSGNTIYF.

The chain has TRBV5-1 and TRBJ2-7, with D possibly TRBD2 on 5 matching bases. The germline gives CDR1 SGHRS, CDR2 YFSETQ. V lost 3 bases, J lost 7 bases, and 17 bases lay in between. This CDR3 has 14 amino acids. DNA of the CDR3: TGCGCCAGCAGCTCGCTGGAGTGGACTGGGGAGCAGTACTTC. This gives the protein CASSSLEWTGEQYF.

The rearrangement joins TRBV7-9 to TRBJ2-1; TRBD2 agrees at 9 bases. The CDR3 has 14 residues. The V and J ends lost 6 bases and 3 bases, in that order; junction bases with no gene match: 3. Germline lookup yields CDR1 SEHNR and CDR2 FQNEAQ (reference sequence). The CDR3 sequence: CASRSSGNYNEQFF. The CDR3 DNA sequence: TGTGCCAGCAGATCTAGCGGGAACTACAATGAGCAGTTCTTC. Combining the CDR3 with reference TRBV7-9 and TRBJ2-1 gives the whole variable domain DTGVSQNPRHKITKRGQNVTFRCDPISEHNRLYWYRQTLGQGPEFLTYFQNEAQLEKSRLLSDRFSAERPKGSFSTLEIQRTEQGDSAMYLCASRSSGNYNEQFFGPGTRLTVL.

V and J are TRBV7-9 and TRBJ2-2, with TRBD2 matching over 7 bases. V shed 5 bases and J 5 bases; nucleotides not matched to a gene: 5. This CDR3 has 14 amino acids. Germline CDR1 reads SEHNR; CDR2 reads FQNEAQ (reference sequence). The CDR3 loop reads CASSAGGGTGELFF. The CDR3 DNA follows: TGTGCCAGCAGCGCCGGGGGAGGGACCGGGGAGCTGTTTTTT.

This chain joins TRBV2 and TRBJ1-3; no firm D call. Trimming removed 3 bases from V and 3 bases from J, with 6 bases in between. Per the germline V gene, CDR1 is SNHLY and CDR2 is FYNNEI. The CDR3 spans 13 residues. The CDR3: CASSESVGNTIYF. The CDR3 nucleotides read TGTGCCAGCAGTGAGTCCGTTGGAAACACCATATATTTT.

This rearrangement joins TRBV28 to TRBJ2-7; 7 bases are a match to TRBD2. Germline CDR1 is MDHEN and CDR2 is SYDVKM. CDR3 size: 12 residues. V trimming: 10 bases; J trimming: 0 bases; junction bases outside the gene matches: 3. The CDR3 here is CAIRTSSYEQYF. CDR3 DNA sequence: TGTGCCATCAGGACTAGCTCCTACGAGCAGTACTTC.

This chain joins TRBV20-1 and TRBJ2-7, with 7 positions matching TRBD1. CDR3 length: 14 residues. With V trimmed by 3 bases and J by 5 bases, 10 bases remained unmatched. Germline values: CDR1 DFQATT, CDR2 SNEGSKA (reference sequence). CDR3 residues: CSASKANRGDEQYF. The DNA for the CDR3 is TGCAGTGCTAGTAAGGCCAACAGGGGTGACGAGCAGTACTTC.

This chain links TRBV6-2 or TRBV6-3 with TRBJ2-1; D is perhaps TRBD2 (5 bases). The CDR3 runs to 15 residues. Germline V gene sequence: CDR1 MNHEY, CDR2 SVGEGT. V was clipped by 6 bases and J by 4 bases, with 16 bases between them. The CDR3 region is CASSNTRRRYNEQFF. Here the CDR3 DNA reads TGTGCCAGCAGCAACACTAGACGACGGTACAATGAGCAGTTCTTC.